A selection of T cell receptor beta chains follows, all from one sample in a study of OX40 agonist ivuxolimab in advanced cancers. Here immunoSEQ multiplex PCR was the method, and the copy in TCRdb shows in-frame clones only, minus some. The data contain roughly 100,000 clones, about 90% of them singletons. This specimen was CD4+ or CD8+ T cells sorted from blood, taken in a trial of the OX40 agonist ivuxolimab. These TCRs come from an adult with an advanced solid tumor such as melanoma, head and neck, liver or kidney cancer. Both conserved end residues are part of each CDR3. The order of the fields is clone size, J gene, D gene, V gene, CDR3 protein, CDR3 DNA. The D gene is left open where the match is weak. Some rows have no size entry. The others give once, few or many, or a class for an expanded clone.

abundance: -; j_gene: TRBJ2-1; d_gene: TRBD1; v_gene: TRBV6-6; CDR3aa: CASSYSGTGEAEQFF; CDR3nt: TGTGCCAGCAGTTACTCCGGGACAGGGGAGGCTGAGCAGTTCTTC
abundance: -; j_gene: TRBJ2-5; d_gene: TRBD1; v_gene: TRBV18; CDR3aa: CASSPTGATEETQYF; CDR3nt: TGTGCCAGCTCACCAACAGGGGCTACCGAGGAGACCCAGTACTTC
abundance: -; j_gene: TRBJ1-5; d_gene: -; v_gene: TRBV19; CDR3aa: CASSRRDNQPQHF; CDR3nt: TGTGCCAGTAGTAGGAGGGACAATCAGCCCCAGCATTTT
abundance: -; j_gene: TRBJ1-1; d_gene: TRBD1; v_gene: TRBV11-2; CDR3aa: CASSRTGSTEAFF; CDR3nt: TGTGCCAGCAGCCGGACAGGGAGTACTGAAGCTTTCTTT
abundance: -; j_gene: TRBJ2-3; d_gene: TRBD1; v_gene: TRBV5-4; CDR3aa: CASSLPGQGRYTQYF; CDR3nt: TGTGCCAGCAGCTTGCCCGGACAGGGCCGATATACGCAGTATTTT
abundance: -; j_gene: TRBJ2-7; d_gene: -; v_gene: TRBV7-2; CDR3aa: CASSLTYEQYF; CDR3nt: TGTGCCAGCAGCTTAACCTACGAGCAGTACTTC
abundance: few; j_gene: TRBJ1-1; d_gene: -; v_gene: TRBV5-8; CDR3aa: CASSLSANTEAFF; CDR3nt: TGTGCCAGCAGCTTGTCGGCGAACACTGAAGCTTTCTTT
abundance: -; j_gene: TRBJ1-1; d_gene: -; v_gene: TRBV4-1; CDR3aa: CASSQKGKENTEAFF; CDR3nt: TGCGCCAGCAGCCAAAAGGGGAAGGAGAACACTGAAGCTTTCTTT
abundance: -; j_gene: TRBJ1-6; d_gene: TRBD1; v_gene: TRBV5-1; CDR3aa: CASSDSGTVNSPLHF; CDR3nt: TGCGCCAGCAGCGATTCCGGGACAGTAAATTCACCCCTCCACTTT
abundance: -; j_gene: TRBJ2-3; d_gene: TRBD2; v_gene: TRBV7-3; CDR3aa: CASSLITGGHQDTQYF; CDR3nt: TGTGCCAGCAGCTTAATAACGGGGGGGCACCAAGATACGCAGTATTTT
abundance: -; j_gene: TRBJ2-7; d_gene: -; v_gene: TRBV2; CDR3aa: CASKGGASYEQYF; CDR3nt: TGTGCCAGCAAGGGGGGCGCTTCCTACGAGCAGTACTTC
abundance: -; j_gene: TRBJ2-3; d_gene: -; v_gene: TRBV4-2; CDR3aa: CASSQLTQGGRDTQYF; CDR3nt: TGTGCCAGCAGCCAGCTTACCCAAGGCGGAAGGGATACGCAGTATTTT
abundance: -; j_gene: TRBJ2-7; d_gene: -; v_gene: TRBV20-1; CDR3aa: CSAQRVGEQYF; CDR3nt: TGCAGTGCTCAGCGGGTAGGCGAGCAGTACTTC
abundance: -; j_gene: TRBJ1-5; d_gene: -; v_gene: TRBV6-6; CDR3aa: CASSPPGNSNQPQHF; CDR3nt: TGTGCCAGCAGTCCACCCGGGAATAGCAATCAGCCCCAGCATTTT
abundance: -; j_gene: TRBJ2-1; d_gene: TRBD1; v_gene: TRBV27; CDR3aa: CASSFPGTGGRPSSYNEQFF; CDR3nt: TGTGCCAGCAGTTTCCCTGGGACAGGGGGCCGTCCAAGCTCCTACAATGAGCAGTTCTTC
abundance: -; j_gene: TRBJ1-1; d_gene: TRBD1; v_gene: TRBV9; CDR3aa: CASSLAGTGGSTEAFF; CDR3nt: TGTGCCAGCAGCCTCGCCGGGACAGGGGGTTCTACTGAAGCTTTCTTT
abundance: -; j_gene: TRBJ2-5; d_gene: TRBD2; v_gene: TRBV18; CDR3aa: CASSPTSGGETQYF; CDR3nt: TGTGCCAGCTCACCGACTAGCGGGGGAGAGACCCAGTACTTC
abundance: -; j_gene: TRBJ2-7; d_gene: TRBD1; v_gene: TRBV5-4; CDR3aa: CASSGLGTGGQVRYEQYF; CDR3nt: TGTGCCAGCAGCGGGCTCGGGACAGGGGGCCAGGTTAGGTACGAGCAGTACTTC
abundance: -; j_gene: TRBJ1-3; d_gene: -; v_gene: TRBV7-9; CDR3aa: CASSLGGSGNTIYF; CDR3nt: TGTGCCAGCAGCTTAGGTGGATCTGGAAACACCATATATTTT
abundance: -; j_gene: TRBJ2-1; d_gene: TRBD2; v_gene: TRBV10-3; CDR3aa: CAIRVGLAGDEQFF; CDR3nt: TGTGCCATCAGGGTGGGACTAGCGGGTGATGAGCAGTTCTTC
abundance: -; j_gene: TRBJ1-2; d_gene: TRBD1; v_gene: TRBV29-1; CDR3aa: CSVQSTGDYGYTF; CDR3nt: TGCAGCGTCCAATCGACAGGGGATTATGGCTACACCTTC
abundance: -; j_gene: TRBJ1-5; d_gene: -; v_gene: TRBV30; CDR3aa: CAWSAGLYNQPQHF; CDR3nt: TGTGCCTGGAGCGCAGGGCTTTACAATCAGCCCCAGCATTTT
abundance: -; j_gene: TRBJ1-1; d_gene: TRBD1; v_gene: TRBV19; CDR3aa: CASIGRTGFTEAFF; CDR3nt: TGTGCCAGTATAGGGAGGACAGGGTTCACTGAAGCTTTCTTT
abundance: once; j_gene: TRBJ2-7; d_gene: TRBD1; v_gene: TRBV6-5; CDR3aa: CASSYTGQGSYEQYF; CDR3nt: TGTGCCAGCAGTTACACGGGACAGGGATCCTACGAGCAGTACTTC
abundance: -; j_gene: TRBJ1-2; d_gene: TRBD1; v_gene: TRBV29-1; CDR3aa: CSVVGQGASLGGYTF; CDR3nt: TGCAGCGTTGTTGGACAGGGGGCATCCCTGGGAGGCTACACCTTC
abundance: -; j_gene: TRBJ2-7; d_gene: TRBD1; v_gene: TRBV23-1; CDR3aa: CASSQSAGTGLLYEQYF; CDR3nt: TGCGCCAGCAGTCAATCGGCGGGGACAGGGCTCCTCTACGAGCAGTACTTC
abundance: -; j_gene: TRBJ2-5; d_gene: -; v_gene: TRBV10-3; CDR3aa: CAITPDPAGETQYF; CDR3nt: TGTGCCATCACCCCTGATCCTGCGGGTGAGACCCAGTACTTC
abundance: -; j_gene: TRBJ1-5; d_gene: TRBD1; v_gene: TRBV6-5; CDR3aa: CASSYSGQGWPQHF; CDR3nt: TGTGCCAGCAGTTACTCGGGACAGGGGTGGCCCCAGCATTTT
abundance: -; j_gene: TRBJ1-5; d_gene: TRBD1; v_gene: TRBV19; CDR3aa: CASSWTGDSNQPQHF; CDR3nt: TGTGCCAGTAGTTGGACAGGGGATAGCAATCAGCCCCAGCATTTT
abundance: -; j_gene: TRBJ1-1; d_gene: -; v_gene: TRBV11-1; CDR3aa: CASSLRGGAGTEAFF; CDR3nt: TGTGCCAGCAGCCTTCGGGGGGGAGCTGGGACTGAAGCTTTCTTT
abundance: -; j_gene: TRBJ1-2; d_gene: TRBD1; v_gene: TRBV6-6; CDR3aa: CASSYVGQGFYGYTF; CDR3nt: TGTGCCAGCAGTTACGTGGGACAGGGGTTCTATGGCTACACCTTC
abundance: few; j_gene: TRBJ1-5; d_gene: -; v_gene: TRBV11-2; CDR3aa: CASSFGREGGNQPQHF; CDR3nt: TGTGCCAGCAGCTTCGGAAGGGAAGGGGGCAATCAGCCCCAGCATTTT
abundance: -; j_gene: TRBJ2-1; d_gene: TRBD1; v_gene: TRBV5-1; CDR3aa: CASSLAGGASYNEQFF; CDR3nt: TGCGCCAGCAGCTTGGCAGGGGGCGCGTCCTACAATGAGCAGTTCTTC
abundance: once; j_gene: TRBJ2-1; d_gene: TRBD2; v_gene: TRBV7-8; CDR3aa: CASSLFVGTSGIYNEQFF; CDR3nt: TGTGCCAGCAGCTTATTCGTTGGGACTAGCGGGATCTACAATGAGCAGTTCTTC
abundance: -; j_gene: TRBJ2-2; d_gene: TRBD1; v_gene: TRBV6-5; CDR3aa: CASRTGGNTGELFF; CDR3nt: TGTGCCAGCAGGACAGGGGGAAACACCGGGGAGCTGTTTTTT
abundance: -; j_gene: TRBJ1-3; d_gene: -; v_gene: TRBV9; CDR3aa: CASSHGASGGNTIYF; CDR3nt: TGTGCCAGCAGTCACGGGGCCTCGGGTGGAAACACCATATATTTT
abundance: -; j_gene: TRBJ2-1; d_gene: -; v_gene: TRBV6-1; CDR3aa: CASKRLAYNEQFF; CDR3nt: TGTGCCAGCAAAAGGCTAGCCTACAATGAGCAGTTCTTC
abundance: -; j_gene: TRBJ2-3; d_gene: -; v_gene: TRBV28; CDR3aa: CASHHSVTDTQYF; CDR3nt: TGTGCCAGCCATCATTCGGTCACAGATACGCAGTATTTT
abundance: few; j_gene: TRBJ2-7; d_gene: -; v_gene: TRBV5-8; CDR3aa: CASSLAPGRSSYEQYF; CDR3nt: TGTGCCAGCAGCTTAGCACCGGGACGGAGCTCCTACGAGCAGTACTTC
abundance: medium-sized; j_gene: TRBJ1-5; d_gene: -; v_gene: TRBV7-9; CDR3aa: CASSVGVSPQHF; CDR3nt: TGTGCCAGCAGCGTCGGTGTCTCGCCCCAGCATTTT
abundance: -; j_gene: TRBJ1-1; d_gene: TRBD1; v_gene: TRBV11-3; CDR3aa: CASSPPGQGRGAFF; CDR3nt: TGTGCCAGCAGCCCACCGGGACAGGGGAGAGGCGCTTTCTTT
abundance: -; j_gene: TRBJ2-7; d_gene: TRBD1; v_gene: TRBV6-5; CDR3aa: CASSRDSPYEQYF; CDR3nt: TGTGCCAGCAGCCGGGACAGTCCCTACGAGCAGTACTTC
abundance: once; j_gene: TRBJ2-3; d_gene: TRBD2; v_gene: TRBV11-3; CDR3aa: CASSSGGGLAGDTQYF; CDR3nt: TGTGCCAGCAGCTCCGGGGGAGGACTAGCGGGCGATACGCAGTATTTT
abundance: -; j_gene: TRBJ1-3; d_gene: -; v_gene: TRBV2; CDR3aa: CASEGVVAGNTIYF; CDR3nt: TGTGCCAGCGAAGGGGTGGTGGCTGGAAACACCATATATTTT
abundance: -; j_gene: TRBJ1-1; d_gene: -; v_gene: TRBV6-6; CDR3aa: CASSKDSLNTEAFF; CDR3nt: TGTGCCAGCAGTAAGGACAGCTTGAACACTGAAGCTTTCTTT
abundance: -; j_gene: TRBJ1-2; d_gene: TRBD1; v_gene: TRBV7-6; CDR3aa: CASSDQGAVTF; CDR3nt: TGTGCCAGCAGCGATCAGGGGGCCGTCACCTTC
abundance: -; j_gene: TRBJ2-3; d_gene: TRBD2; v_gene: TRBV5-1; CDR3aa: CASSRWSSGGSDTQYF; CDR3nt: TGCGCCAGCAGCCGGTGGTCTAGCGGGGGGAGTGATACGCAGTATTTT
abundance: -; j_gene: TRBJ2-3; d_gene: -; v_gene: TRBV7-9; CDR3aa: CASSLVVGVTDTQYF; CDR3nt: TGTGCCAGCAGCTTAGTCGTGGGAGTCACAGATACGCAGTATTTT
abundance: -; j_gene: TRBJ2-1; d_gene: TRBD1; v_gene: TRBV5-1; CDR3aa: CASSFGQGAYQSSYNEQFF; CDR3nt: TGCGCCAGCAGCTTTGGACAGGGGGCTTACCAGAGCTCCTACAATGAGCAGTTCTTC